This TCR beta chain was recovered during a study of blood T cells in healthy people across ages. Through a sample-barcoded 5' primer and a J-beta primer mix, a second PCR was run for roughly 7 to 11 cycles. Paired-end reads containing CDR3 totaled no fewer than 3 million for each sample. TCRdb re-called the 5' RACE reads through MiXCR, storing one row per CDR3 protein. The sample holds 1.5 million to 2 million distinct CDR3 sequences, 30% to 35% seen once. In each sample, at least 7 million PBMCs were isolated. Of note for this clonotype: Antigen: not known.

Germline loops: CDR1 SEHNR, CDR2 FQNEAQ (reference sequence). The ends lost 4 bases at V and 10 bases at J; junction bases unmatched: 19. This CDR3 contains 19 residues. Study-wide points: Estimated diversity across one million T cells was deemed an underestimate. Naive T cell percentage strongly correlated with TCR beta diversity.

The rearrangement links TRBV7-9 to TRBJ2-3; 14 nucleotides align to TRBD2. The clonotype originates from a woman aged 25-40 years in good health. Sequenced sample: blood. CDR3 region: CASSSATGTSGGRRDAQYF. Here the CDR3 DNA reads TGTGCCAGCAGCTCCGCCACCGGGACTAGCGGGGGTAGGAGGGATGCGCAGTATTTT.